This is a list of T cell receptor beta chains from one sample in a study of blood T cell repertoires in COVID-19. Sequencing was performed with immunoSEQ multiplex PCR; in TCRdb, only in-frame clones are kept and a portion is missing. Of about 200,000 clones listed, 85% to 90% are singletons. The sample taken for sequencing was peripheral blood. These receptors were taken from a woman aged 70-85 years with acute or convalescent COVID-19. CDR3s include the opening cysteine and the closing phenylalanine or tryptophan. The D gene is left open where the match is weak. Clone sizes are given selectively: once, few, many, or a class where the clone is expanded.

j_call,v_call,d_call,clone_size,cdr3_aa,cdr3_nt
TRBJ1-1,TRBV27,TRBD1,-,CASSNRGSTEAFF,TGTGCCAGCAGTAACAGGGGAAGCACTGAAGCTTTCTTT
TRBJ1-5,TRBV2,-,-,CASSRESNQPQHF,TGTGCCAGCAGTAGAGAGAGCAATCAGCCCCAGCATTTT
TRBJ2-7,TRBV28,TRBD2,-,CASRTSGSMYEQYF,TGTGCCAGCCGGACTAGCGGGAGTATGTACGAGCAGTACTTC
TRBJ1-1,TRBV7-6,TRBD1,-,CASSVPTGQNTEAFF,TGTGCCAGCAGCGTCCCGACAGGGCAAAACACTGAAGCTTTCTTT
TRBJ1-2,TRBV5-4,-,-,CASSLRAGGYTF,TGTGCCAGCAGCTTGCGGGCGGGGGGCTACACCTTC
TRBJ2-7,TRBV11-2,-,-,CASSPEVLRQIEQYF,TGTGCCAGCAGCCCAGAGGTTTTGCGGCAGATCGAGCAGTACTTC
TRBJ1-3,TRBV6-5,-,-,CASSNGGAYTIYF,TGTGCCAGCAGTAACGGGGGGGCCTACACCATATATTTT
TRBJ2-1,TRBV5-4,-,-,CASSPGGGEAYNEQFF,TGTGCCAGCAGCCCCGGAGGGGGGGAGGCCTACAATGAGCAGTTCTTC
TRBJ1-3,TRBV6-5,-,few,CASSPRDLSGNTIYF,TGTGCCAGCAGTCCGAGGGACTTATCTGGAAACACCATATATTTT
TRBJ2-7,TRBV10-3,-,-,CAISDSGSVLEQYF,TGTGCCATCAGTGACTCAGGGTCGGTCCTCGAGCAGTACTTC
TRBJ1-5,TRBV2,-,-,CASRDTVGGQPQHF,TGTGCCAGCAGGGACACAGTGGGGGGTCAGCCCCAGCATTTT
TRBJ1-2,TRBV4-1,-,few,CASSQRGRLQRGGYTF,TGCGCCAGCAGCCAAAGAGGCAGGCTACAAAGGGGCGGCTACACCTTC
TRBJ2-2,TRBV19,-,-,CASSIDPTGELFF,TGTGCCAGTAGTATAGATCCGACCGGGGAGCTGTTTTTT
TRBJ1-6,TRBV7-2,TRBD1,once,CASSLLGQVGNSPLHF,TGTGCCAGCAGCTTATTGGGACAGGTTGGCAATTCACCCCTCCACTTT
TRBJ2-5,TRBV15,TRBD1,-,CATSRDRTLPDRVGETQYF,TGTGCCACCAGCAGAGACCGGACACTTCCGGACAGGGTCGGTGAGACCCAGTACTTC
TRBJ2-1,TRBV6-6,TRBD1,-,CASSRDRGEYNEQFF,TGTGCCAGCAGTCGGGACAGGGGGGAATACAATGAGCAGTTCTTC
TRBJ2-4,TRBV5-5,-,-,CASSSWADLNIQYF,TGTGCCAGCAGCTCCTGGGCAGACCTGAACATTCAGTACTTC
TRBJ2-7,TRBV5-1,TRBD2,-,CASSYLQGRAGVEQYF,TGCGCCAGCAGCTACCTACAGGGACGAGCGGGGGTCGAGCAGTACTTC
TRBJ2-7,TRBV2,TRBD2,few,CASSEGTSGGSSYEQYF,TGTGCCAGCAGTGAAGGGACTAGCGGGGGGAGCTCCTACGAGCAGTACTTC
TRBJ1-2,TRBV28,-,-,CASSVGQFLYGYTF,TGTGCCAGCAGCGTTGGACAGTTTCTATATGGCTACACCTTC
TRBJ2-3,TRBV12-3/TRBV12-4,-,-,CASSLDNTQYF,TGTGCCAGCAGTTTAGACAATACGCAGTATTTT
TRBJ2-7,TRBV20-1,-,-,CSASRTVEQYF,TGCAGTGCTAGTCGGACAGTTGAGCAGTACTTC
TRBJ1-1,TRBV5-1,-,-,CASSLDSNTEAFF,TGCGCCAGCAGCTTGGACAGTAACACTGAAGCTTTCTTT
TRBJ1-5,TRBV2,TRBD1,once,CASSQSGTGRLGGNQPQHF,TGTGCCAGCAGTCAGAGCGGGACAGGGAGACTCGGGGGCAATCAGCCCCAGCATTTT
TRBJ2-5,TRBV19,-,-,CASSSPGKETQYF,TGTGCCAGTAGTAGCCCGGGGAAAGAGACCCAGTACTTC
TRBJ1-6,TRBV19,-,-,CASSRLRTGGSPLHF,TGTGCCAGTAGTCGATTACGCACCGGCGGTTCACCCCTCCACTTT
TRBJ1-2,TRBV7-2,-,once,CASSLGTARGYTF,TGTGCCAGCAGCTTAGGAACGGCCAGGGGCTACACCTTC
TRBJ2-5,TRBV28,TRBD2,-,CASSFSSGRGETQYF,TGTGCCAGCAGTTTCTCTAGCGGGAGAGGAGAGACCCAGTACTTC
TRBJ2-5,TRBV10-2,-,-,CASQGVGAHQETQYF,TGCGCCAGCCAAGGTGTTGGGGCTCACCAAGAGACCCAGTACTTC
TRBJ1-4,TRBV19,TRBD1,-,CASTALRGLDEKLFF,TGTGCCAGTACCGCGTTGAGGGGGCTGGATGAAAAACTGTTTTTT
TRBJ2-1,TRBV4-3,-,-,CASSQDLGGNEQFF,TGCGCCAGCAGCCAAGATTTGGGGGGCAATGAGCAGTTCTTC
TRBJ1-2,TRBV28,-,few,CASTDQIGVYGYTF,TGTGCCAGCACAGATCAGATCGGGGTGTATGGCTACACCTTC
TRBJ2-3,TRBV5-4,TRBD2,-,CASSLKGLESYTQYF,TGTGCCAGCAGCCTTAAGGGACTAGAATCGTATACGCAGTATTTT
TRBJ1-1,TRBV27,-,-,CASSFRGGTEAFF,TGTGCCAGCAGTTTCAGGGGCGGCACTGAAGCTTTCTTT
TRBJ2-2,TRBV29-1,-,-,CSVQRTGGAGELFF,TGCAGCGTCCAACGGACAGGAGGGGCCGGGGAGCTGTTTTTT
TRBJ2-7,TRBV6-5,-,-,CASSSAGSPYEQYF,TGTGCCAGCAGTTCGGCAGGATCCCCCTACGAGCAGTACTTC
TRBJ2-5,TRBV10-1,TRBD1,-,CASSPGGQQETQYF,TGCGCCAGCAGCCCAGGGGGACAGCAAGAGACCCAGTACTTC
TRBJ1-5,TRBV19,-,-,CASSFPWVGQSNQPQHF,TGTGCCAGTAGTTTTCCCTGGGTAGGACAGTCCAATCAGCCCCAGCATTTT
TRBJ2-7,TRBV25-1,TRBD1,-,CASRDRGSGEQYF,TGTGCCAGCCGGGACAGGGGGTCCGGGGAGCAGTACTTC
TRBJ1-1,TRBV12-3/TRBV12-4,-,-,CASSLQGNTEAFF,TGTGCCAGCAGTTTACAGGGGAACACTGAAGCTTTCTTT
TRBJ1-6,TRBV5-6,-,-,CASSSMTGGNSPLHF,TGTGCCAGCAGCTCGATGACAGGTGGGAATTCACCCCTCCACTTT
TRBJ1-4,TRBV24-1,-,-,CATSGGPGYEKLFF,TGTGCCACCAGTGGGGGGCCGGGGTATGAAAAACTGTTTTTT
TRBJ2-3,TRBV4-1,TRBD2,-,CASSQEAASGNVDTQYF,TGCGCCAGCAGCCAAGAGGCCGCTAGCGGGAATGTAGATACGCAGTATTTT
TRBJ2-7,TRBV2,-,few,CASSDLSTDSYEQYF,TGTGCCAGCAGTGACCTGAGCACCGACTCCTACGAGCAGTACTTC
TRBJ2-2,TRBV18,-,-,CASSPDRNTGELFF,TGTGCCAGCTCACCGGACAGGAACACCGGGGAGCTGTTTTTT
TRBJ2-7,TRBV29-1,TRBD1,-,CSVIHRDSPFYEQYF,TGCAGCGTTATACACCGGGACAGCCCGTTTTACGAGCAGTACTTC
TRBJ1-1,TRBV18,TRBD1,-,CASSPGQGGFTEAFF,TGTGCCAGCTCACCGGGACAGGGAGGATTCACTGAAGCTTTCTTT
TRBJ2-7,TRBV29-1,-,-,CSVLENYNEQYF,TGCAGCGTCCTCGAGAACTATAACGAGCAGTACTTC
TRBJ1-2,TRBV5-6,-,-,CASSLVRVAGYTF,TGTGCCAGCAGCTTGGTCAGGGTGGCTGGCTACACCTTC
TRBJ2-7,TRBV13,-,-,CASARWGAYEQYF,TGTGCCAGCGCCCGATGGGGGGCCTACGAGCAGTACTTC
TRBJ2-5,TRBV5-1,-,-,CASSLPGMETQYF,TGCGCCAGCAGCTTGCCAGGGATGGAGACCCAGTACTTC
TRBJ1-1,TRBV7-9,TRBD1,-,CASSRTGAWLGTEAFF,TGTGCCAGCAGTCGGACAGGCGCATGGCTGGGCACTGAAGCTTTCTTT